What follows are 2 T cell receptor beta chains derived from one specimen sequenced in a study of T cells in Graves' hyperthyroidism and ophthalmopathy. RNA transcripts gave rise to amplified TCR beta CDR3 regions. Researchers ran a first-round RT-PCR on the TCR CDR3 using the HTBI primer set. One entry per CDR3 protein, called by TCRdb with MiXCR from the multiplex PCR reads. The sample lists approximately 530,000 distinct CDR3 sequences; roughly 17% were seen once. Sequencing was done on a sample of blood. These receptors all stem from a young woman with Graves' hyperthyroidism.

This clonotype has ten or more counts. The J gene is TRBJ2-1, the V gene TRBV5-1, with TRBD2 matching 7 bases. Unmatched junction bases numbered 17, after V lost 8 bases and J lost 9 bases. CDR3 length: 15 residues. Per the germline V gene, CDR1 is SGHRS and CDR2 is YFSETQ. The CDR3 loop is CASGIAGGANGEQFF. The CDR3 DNA reads TGCGCCAGTGGAATAGCGGGTGGGGCCAACGGTGAGCAGTTCTTC.

The chain combines TRBV24-1 with TRBJ1-1, with D possibly matching TRBD1 (6 bases). CDR1 is KGHDR, CDR2 SFDVKD, per germline. V lost 3 bases and J lost 7, with 14 bases in between. This CDR3 spans 14 amino acids. The CDR3 sequence: CATSDPAGAGEAFF. The CDR3 DNA reads TGTGCCACCAGTGATCCTGCGGGGGCGGGTGAAGCTTTCTTT.